This TCR beta chain appears in the sequencing data of a study of cytomegalovirus exposure and HLA in healthy donors. 13 Jbeta primers and 60 Vbeta primers were used for the PCR. Assay: immunoSEQ multiplex PCR; the TCRdb copy retains only in-frame clones and omits some. The sample carries around 100,000 clones, about 80% recorded once. V lost 2 bases to trimming and J lost 0 bases; unmatched junction nucleotides: 5. There are 17 residues in the CDR3. Per germline, CDR1 WSHSY and CDR2 SAAADI. Study outcomes and limitations: Among the CMV-associated chains, a few were confirmed in vitro as specific for CMV antigens.

A remark on this clone: Its target is unknown.

Material: PBMCs. The V and J genes are TRBV10-2 and TRBJ1-2; TRBD1 aligns across 11 bases. The clonotype comes from a man aged 35 to 55 in good health and CMV-seronegative. The CDR3 nucleotides read TGCGCCAGCAGTGAGGGGTTGGGACAGGGGGCTAACTATGGCTACACCTTC. Amino acids: CASSEGLGQGANYGYTF.